This passage covers 8 T cell receptor beta chains from one sample sequenced in a study of CD8 T cells in Susac syndrome. When the RNA was reverse transcribed, random hexamers were used with an input of 0.5 to 1 ug. TCRdb re-derived calls from the immunoSEQ multiplex PCR reads in MiXCR, one entry per CDR3 protein. The data hold about 100,000 distinct CDR3 sequences, with around 95% observed a single time. Material: CD8+ T cells from PBMCs. These receptors were obtained from a human donor with Susac syndrome.

About this clonotype: At one end, the junction sequence differs from germline, possibly due to a read error. The chain employs TRBV29-1 and TRBJ2-4, with 9 bases lining up with TRBD1. Germline V gene data show CDR1 as SQVTM and CDR2 as ANQGSEA. This CDR3 has 13 amino acids. In DNA form, the CDR3 reads TGCAGCGTTGGACGCCCGGGACAGGGAGGATTAGACTTC. It translates to CSVGRPGQGGLDF.

J is TRBJ1-4 and V is TRBV25-1, with 9 bases matching TRBD1. The CDR3 loop spans 13 amino acids. V gave up 4 bases and J gave up 6 bases; unmatched junction bases: 0. The germline gives CDR1 MGHDK, CDR2 SYGVNS. In DNA, the CDR3 is TGTGCCAGCAGTGGGACAGGGGATGAAAAACTGTTTTTT. It translates to CASSGTGDEKLFF. Drawing the rest from reference TRBV25-1 and TRBJ1-4, the complete variable domain is EADIYQTPRYLVIGTGKKITLECSQTMGHDKMYWYQQDPGMELHLIHYSYGVNSTEKGDLSSESTVSRIRTEHFPLTLESARPSHTSQYLCASSGTGDEKLFFGSGTQLSVL.

The V gene is TRBV27, the J gene TRBJ2-5; D uncertain. V was clipped by 7 bases and J by 2 bases, with 17 bases between them. The CDR3 spans 15 residues. CDR1 MNHEY and CDR2 SMNVEV come from the germline V gene (reference sequence). CDR3 amino acids: CASTGDGSLQETQYF. The CDR3, as DNA: TGTGCCAGCACGGGTGATGGGTCTCTACAAGAGACCCAGTACTTC.

This sequence joins TRBV19 and TRBJ2-1; no firm D call. V was cut by 5 bases and J by 4 bases, with 6 bases left in between. CDR1 is LNHDA and CDR2 is SQIVND in the germline V gene (reference sequence). CDR3 length: 12 amino acids. The CDR3 bases are TGTGCCAGTAGTCGCTCTTACAATGAGCAGTTCTTC. Translating gives CASSRSYNEQFF.

V usage is TRBV7-2 and J usage is TRBJ2-3; D is possibly TRBD1 (8 bases). The CDR3 is made up of 17 amino acids. Germline CDR1 and CDR2: SGHTA and FQGNSA. Trimming stripped 2 bases from V and 5 bases from J, with 20 bases between. CDR3 nucleotides: TGTGCCAGCAGCTTACTGGGAGGGACAGGTTCGTTAGATACGCAGTATTTT. Amino acids: CASSLLGGTGSLDTQYF. Filled out from reference TRBV7-2 and TRBJ2-3, the complete variable domain reads GAGVSQSPSNKVTEKGKDVELRCDPISGHTALYWYRQSLGQGLEFLIYFQGNSAPDKSGLPSDRFSAERTGGSVSTLTIQRTQQEDSAVYLCASSLLGGTGSLDTQYFGPGTRLTVL.

This rearrangement joins TRBV9 to TRBJ2-1, with D unresolved. Germline V gene sequence: CDR1 SGDLS, CDR2 YYNGEE. The CDR3 is 13 residues long. Trimming cost V 1 base and J 7 bases, with 9 bases left between them. The CDR3 loop reads CASSVTERNEQFF. The CDR3 region has the DNA TGTGCCAGCAGCGTAACTGAACGGAATGAGCAGTTCTTC.

This clonotype was detected only once. The V and J genes are TRBV5-6 and TRBJ2-7; the match to TRBD1 covers 7 bases. Germline V lookup: CDR1 SGHDT, CDR2 YYEEEE. Trimming took 3 bases from V and 3 from J; bases not matched to a gene: 6. The CDR3 has 14 amino acids. Here the CDR3 reads CASSSGDSNYEQYF. Written as DNA, the CDR3 is TGTGCCAGCAGCTCCGGGGACAGTAACTACGAGCAGTACTTC.

J is TRBJ2-5 and V is TRBV4-2, with TRBD1 identical over 9 bases. From germline, CDR1 is LGHNA and CDR2 YNFKEQ. The junction had 4 bases not matched to a gene; V was cut back by 3 bases and J by 2 bases. This CDR3 comprises 15 residues. As DNA, the CDR3 is TGTGCCAGCAGCCAGACCGGGACAGGGCAAGAGACCCAGTACTTC. Translating gives CASSQTGTGQETQYF.